Following are 7 T cell receptor beta chains from one sample sequenced in a study of T cell repertoires in cytomegalovirus infection. MiXCR, run by TCRdb on the reads, gives a single entry per CDR3 protein. The sample lists about 360,000 distinct CDR3 sequences; nearly 35% were seen once. Antigens of these TCRs are unknown. Material: cultured PBMCs, obtained from culture after CMV antigen stimulation. These receptor sequences come from a human donor in good health (CMV status not recorded). Some clones in this sample may be carry-over from other donors' samples.

This rearrangement joins TRBV7-9 to TRBJ2-1; the match to TRBD1 covers 11 bases. V gave up 4 bases and J gave up 2 bases; unmatched junction bases: 16. This CDR3 is built from 20 residues. Germline-derived CDR1 and CDR2 are SEHNR and FQNEAQ (reference sequence). CDR3 nucleotides: TGTGCCAGCAGCTCGGACAGGGGGCGCATTGCGGGAAGTACCTACAATGAGCAGTTCTTC. It encodes CASSSDRGRIAGSTYNEQFF.

This chain joins TRBV6-9 and TRBJ2-1, with D possibly being TRBD2 (6 bases). The CDR3 has 16 amino acids. The germline CDR1 and CDR2 sequences are MNHGY and SVAAGI. The germline V and J ends were trimmed by 4 bases and 6 bases, with 19 bases remaining between them. CDR3 region: CASSLGSTGASNEQFF. The CDR3 DNA follows: TGTGCCAGCAGTTTAGGGTCAACGGGAGCAAGCAATGAGCAGTTCTTC.

This clonotype appeared a few times. The chain joins TRBV20-1 to TRBJ1-3; TRBD1 matches 9 bases. This CDR3 is 13 amino acids long. J was trimmed by 8 bases and V by 6 bases; bases with no gene match: 8. The germline V gene encodes CDR1 DFQATT and CDR2 SNEGSKA (reference sequence). CDR3 coding DNA: TGCAGTGCCTACAGGGGGCCGGGGGACACCATATATTTT. Its translation: CSAYRGPGDTIYF.

CDR3 nucleotide sequence: TGTGCCAGCAGCTTAGGGGCAGGTCGTGGAGAGACCCAGTACTTC. Residues: CASSLGAGRGETQYF. The chain carries TRBV7-2 and TRBJ2-5; D is unclear. From germline, CDR1 is SGHTA and CDR2 FQGNSA. The CDR3 has 15 amino acids. Trimming left V 1 base short and J 4 bases short, with 13 bases between.

This clonotype was counted a single time. This chain joins TRBV27 and TRBJ2-2, with D unresolved. Trimming left V 6 bases short and J 6 bases short, with 5 bases between. This CDR3 has 11 amino acids. Germline CDR1 reads MNHEY; CDR2 reads SMNVEV (reference sequence). The CDR3 here is CASRTAGELFF. The CDR3 coding sequence is TGTGCCAGCAGAACCGCCGGGGAGCTGTTTTTT.

The V call is TRBV2, the J call TRBJ1-2; 10 positions agree with TRBD1. The CDR3 consists of 15 residues. In germline, CDR1 is SNHLY, CDR2 FYNNEI. The V segment lost 3 bases and the J segment 4 bases; nucleotides outside the gene matches: 5. CDR3 protein: CASSDTTGGGYGYTF. The CDR3 coding sequence is TGTGCCAGCAGTGACACGACAGGGGGCGGCTATGGCTACACCTTC. The full variable domain, in which reference TRBV2 and TRBJ1-2 provide the parts outside the CDR3, is EPEVTQTPSHQVTQMGQEVILRCVPISNHLYFYWYRQILGQKVEFLVSFYNNEISEKSEIFDDQFSVERPDGSNFTLKIRSTKLEDSAMYFCASSDTTGGGYGYTFGSGTRLTVV.

This clonotype was detected only a few times. Here the CDR3 DNA reads TGTGCCAGTAGTATAATCCGACAGACTTACACCGGGGAGCTGTTTTTT. Translated, it gives CASSIIRQTYTGELFF. The chain has TRBV19 and TRBJ2-2; tentative D call: TRBD1 (5 bases). Germline V CDR1 and CDR2: LNHDA, SQIVND (reference sequence). The CDR3 loop spans 16 amino acids. Trimming removed 2 bases from V and 3 bases from J, with 13 bases in between.